Presented here are 20 T cell receptor beta chains from one specimen sequenced in a study of CD8 T cells in Susac syndrome. Roughly 0.45 to 1 ug RNA was reverse transcribed with random hexamers. From the immunoSEQ multiplex PCR reads, TCRdb called clonotypes with MiXCR, one entry per CDR3 protein. The data show about 180,000 distinct CDR3 sequences, with 85% to 95% seen just once and 0.085% to 0.1% held by the top ten. The source material was CD4+ T cells from PBMCs. The receptors come from a human donor with Susac syndrome.

The CDR3 sequence: CASSRDSFPYEQYF. CDR3 nucleotides: TGTGCCAGCAGCCGGGACAGCTTCCCTTACGAGCAGTACTTC. The rearrangement uses TRBV3-1 and TRBJ2-7; 7 nucleotides match TRBD1. The V gene's germline CDR1 is LGHDT and CDR2 YNNKEL (reference sequence). V trimming: 4 bases; J trimming: 4 bases; junction bases outside the gene matches: 7. This CDR3 region has 14 residues.

The CDR3 loop reads CASSSTGIGANVLTF. DNA of the CDR3: TGCGCCAGCAGCTCGACAGGGATAGGGGCCAACGTCCTGACTTTC. This chain connects TRBV5-1 to TRBJ2-6, with TRBD1 identical over 7 bases. V lost 3 bases to trimming and J lost 4 bases; unmatched junction nucleotides: 4. Germline V gives CDR1 SGHRS, CDR2 YFSETQ. The CDR3 totals 15 residues. Based on the CDR3 plus reference TRBV5-1 and TRBJ2-6, the full variable domain is KAGVTQTPRYLIKTRGQQVTLSCSPISGHRSVSWYQQTPGQGLQFLFEYFSETQRNKGNFPGRFSGRQFSNSRSEMNVSTLELGDSALYLCASSSTGIGANVLTFGAGSRLTVL.

This chain links TRBV4-2 with TRBJ2-2; 7 bases match TRBD2. Germline V gene lookup returns CDR1 LGHNA and CDR2 YNFKEQ. The CDR3 is 18 amino acids. J lost 4 bases, V lost 1 base, and 12 bases had no gene match. The CDR3 spells CASSQGEVGGPRTGELFF. The CDR3 DNA reads TGTGCCAGCAGCCAAGGAGAGGTGGGAGGGCCTCGCACCGGGGAGCTGTTTTTT.

The rearrangement uses TRBV30 and TRBJ2-3; D is unclear. Trimming left V 4 bases short and J 6 bases short, with 14 bases between. Germline assignment: CDR1 GTSNPN and CDR2 SVGIG (reference sequence). The CDR3 loop spans 13 amino acids. Here the CDR3 DNA reads TGTGCCTGGACGATCGGCGCGTATGATACGCAGTATTTT. Translation gives CAWTIGAYDTQYF.

The V call is TRBV19, the J call TRBJ2-7; tentative D call: TRBD1 (6 bases). V lost 7 bases and J lost 5, with 18 bases in between. Germline CDR1 is LNHDA and CDR2 is SQIVND (reference sequence). The CDR3 is 14 amino acids. The CDR3 sequence: CASIPPAGANEQYF. CDR3 in DNA: TGTGCCAGTATCCCTCCGGCAGGGGCCAACGAGCAGTACTTC.

V is TRBV7-9 and J is TRBJ1-2, with D possibly matching TRBD1 (6 bases). CDR1 SEHNR and CDR2 FQNEAQ come from the germline V gene (reference sequence). The CDR3 runs to 13 residues. V lost 1 base and J 7 bases, leaving 10 bases between the germline ends. CDR3 amino acids: CASSLDRRGGYTF. In nucleotides, the CDR3 is TGTGCCAGCAGCTTAGATCGCAGGGGTGGCTACACCTTC.

J is TRBJ2-5 and V is TRBV6-4; 8 bases agree with TRBD2. Germline V gives CDR1 MRHNA, CDR2 SNTAGT. There are 15 residues in the CDR3. Losses at the gene ends were 4 bases for V and 5 bases for J; bases not matched to a gene: 9. The CDR3 loop reads CASSVGLASRETQYF. The CDR3 coding sequence is TGTGCCAGCAGTGTTGGACTAGCAAGCAGGGAGACCCAGTACTTC.

V usage is TRBV14 and J usage is TRBJ2-2; 9 bases line up with TRBD2. The ends lost 2 bases at V and 5 bases at J; junction bases unmatched: 12. Germline V gene sequence: CDR1 SGHDN, CDR2 FVKESK. This CDR3 contains 18 residues. The CDR3 nucleotides are TGTGCCAGCAGCCAACCCCGTGGAGCGGGAGGAGTTACCGGGGAGCTGTTTTTT. Translation: CASSQPRGAGGVTGELFF.

The gene calls are TRBV20-1 and TRBJ1-1; the D gene is possibly TRBD1 (6 bases). Trimming took 0 bases from V and 1 from J, leaving 9 bases between them. The CDR3 contains 14 residues. Germline V lookup: CDR1 DFQATT, CDR2 SNEGSKA (reference sequence). The CDR3 here is CSARDDRRNTEAFF. The CDR3 bases are TGCAGTGCTAGAGACGACAGGCGGAACACTGAAGCTTTCTTT.

This chain connects TRBV7-2 to TRBJ2-1; 7 bases agree with TRBD2. The CDR3 sequence is 12 residues long. Per germline, CDR1 SGHTA and CDR2 FQGNSA. V shed 0 bases, J shed 14 bases, and the junction held 4 bases outside the gene matches. Here the CDR3 reads CASSLAGLIKFF. CDR3 DNA: TGTGCCAGCAGCTTAGCGGGACTAATCAAGTTCTTC.

V usage is TRBV20-1 and J usage is TRBJ2-5, with TRBD2 identical over 9 bases. The CDR3 contains 18 residues. J gave up 5 bases and V 4 bases, and 20 bases lay outside the gene matches. Germline CDR1 reads DFQATT; CDR2 reads SNEGSKA (reference sequence). CDR3 coding DNA: TGCAGTGCTACTAGACCCACCTTAGCGGGAGCCGCAGGGGAGACCCAGTACTTC. Translation: CSATRPTLAGAAGETQYF.

The chain links TRBV7-9 to TRBJ2-5, with a weak D call TRBD1 (6 bases). There are 15 residues in the CDR3. V dropped 1 base and J dropped 0 bases, with 9 bases sitting between them. Germline V gene lookup returns CDR1 SEHNR and CDR2 FQNEAQ (reference sequence). DNA of the CDR3: TGTGCCAGCAGCTTAGGGACAGTAAACCAAGAGACCCAGTACTTC. It yields the protein CASSLGTVNQETQYF. Full variable domain (outside the CDR3, taken from reference TRBV7-9 and TRBJ2-5): DTGVSQNPRHKITKRGQNVTFRCDPISEHNRLYWYRQTLGQGPEFLTYFQNEAQLEKSRLLSDRFSAERPKGSFSTLEIQRTEQGDSAMYLCASSLGTVNQETQYFGPGTRLLVL.

This chain links TRBV4-1 with TRBJ1-1, with TRBD1 matching 9 bases. V was pared by 3 bases and J by 1 base, with 3 bases of the junction left unmatched. Per the germline V gene, CDR1 is MGHRA and CDR2 is YSYEKL. This CDR3 comprises 15 residues. DNA of the CDR3: TGCGCCAGCAGCCACGGACAGGGGCCGAACACTGAAGCTTTCTTT. Protein sequence: CASSHGQGPNTEAFF.

This chain uses TRBV15 with TRBJ2-3, with a tentative D call TRBD2 (6 bases). The germline CDR1 and CDR2 sequences are LNHNV and YYDKDF (reference sequence). This CDR3 has 17 amino acids. The germline V and J ends were trimmed by 5 bases and 6 bases, with 24 bases remaining between them. In nucleotides, the CDR3 is TGTGCCACCAGCCCCCCCGACCGGGACTCAACCCCGGATACGCAGTATTTT. It encodes CATSPPDRDSTPDTQYF.

The rearrangement links TRBV2 to TRBJ2-5, with unresolved D. Germline V lookup: CDR1 SNHLY, CDR2 FYNNEI. Trimming pared 7 bases from V and 0 bases from J, leaving 12 bases between. This CDR3 region has 14 residues. The CDR3, as DNA: TGTGCCAGCAAAGCGTCTGTAAACCAAGAGACCCAGTACTTC. Translating gives CASKASVNQETQYF.

V is TRBV7-9 and J is TRBJ1-4; D not certain. This CDR3 is built from 14 residues. Germline lookup yields CDR1 SEHNR and CDR2 FQNEAQ (reference sequence). V shed 8 bases and J shed 2 bases, with 12 bases lying between them. Written as DNA, the CDR3 is TGTGCCAGCGCCCGACATGGGACTAATGAAAAACTGTTTTTT. It yields the protein CASARHGTNEKLFF.

This clonotype was seen a single time. The rearrangement links TRBV20-1 to TRBJ1-5; unclear D gene. Between the trimmed V and J ends, which lost 3 bases and 6 bases, there was a span of 12 bases. CDR1 and CDR2 from the germline V gene are DFQATT and SNEGSKA (reference sequence). This CDR3 has 13 residues. CDR3 in amino acids: CSASVVRGQPQHF. CDR3 bases: TGCAGTGCTAGTGTGGTGCGCGGTCAGCCCCAGCATTTT.

This clonotype appeared a single time. V gene TRBV7-8 combines with J gene TRBJ2-3, with 14 bases that match TRBD2. Germline loops: CDR1 SGHVS, CDR2 FQNEAQ. The V gene end was trimmed by 0 bases and the J gene end by 5 bases; junction bases not matched to a gene: 1. The CDR3 runs to 16 residues. CDR3 DNA: TGTGCCAGCAGCTTAGCCGGGACTAGCGGGAGAGATACGCAGTATTTT. Its protein is CASSLAGTSGRDTQYF. Full variable domain (remainder filled in from reference TRBV7-8 and TRBJ2-3): GAGVSQSPRYKVAKRGQDVALRCDPISGHVSLFWYQQALGQGPEFLTYFQNEAQLDKSGLPSDRFFAERPEGSVSTLKIQRTQQEDSAVYLCASSLAGTSGRDTQYFGPGTRLTVL.

This rearrangement joins TRBV28 to TRBJ1-5; no definite D call. Germline V gives CDR1 MDHEN, CDR2 SYDVKM. Trimming took off 6 bases at V and 0 bases at J, with 15 bases between the two ends. CDR3 length: 16 amino acids. The chain's CDR3 is CASSRAATHSNQPQHF. For the CDR3, the DNA is TGTGCCAGCAGCCGGGCCGCGACTCATAGCAATCAGCCCCAGCATTTT.

The genes are TRBV9 and TRBJ1-6; no firm D call. Germline CDR1 reads SGDLS; CDR2 reads YYNGEE. V was clipped by 0 bases and J by 5 bases, with 9 bases between them. The CDR3 covers 15 residues. This chain's CDR3 is CASSVGAGNNSPLHF. CDR3 coding DNA: TGTGCCAGCAGCGTAGGGGCAGGAAATAATTCACCCCTCCACTTT.